One TCR beta chain is described in this entry. The antigen it binds to is not known. Nothing much larger sits one base from this clone, and base qualities are not available. The cohort comprised some 680 healthy bone marrow donors. All cohort members were sampled while nominally healthy, although unrecorded immune exposures were likely present. The donor was CMV seronegative and was included in the group of 352 seronegative cohort members. A peripheral blood sample was provided by each donor, and peripheral blood mononuclear cells were used for TCR beta sequencing. Genomic DNA was extracted from the blood cell samples with the Qiagen DNeasy Blood Extraction Kit. This sample was taken from a study of cytomegalovirus exposure and HLA in healthy donors (TCRdb year 2017). Some background on the complete study: An earlier analysis of 587 of the donors reported approximately 270 Gb of sequence data and 117 million unique TCR beta sequences from about 180 million T cells. Typing coverage varied by locus: about 629-630 donors for A, B, C, DRB1 and DQB1; approximately 520 for DQA1; over 600 for DPA1; 450 to 480 for DPB1. Roughly five DR-DQ haplotypes were treated as single units for association and clustering because of strong linkage in the cohort. The aim of the study was to test whether cataloging public T cell receptors could identify signatures of past pathogen exposure. HLA typing covered class I and class II loci at four-digit resolution. About 330 gigabases of sequencing data and around 80 million unique TCR sequences made up an early release that covered around 640 HLA-typed donors. Along with the approximately 600-subject first cohort, a separate validation cohort of 120 different subjects was used. The later analysis used no new phenotypic data to find candidate immune exposures, relying instead on TCR beta sequences and their occurrence across donors. Every repertoire in the discovery cohort had been generated on one and the same sequencing platform. In a later genetic analysis, genome-wide SNP genotypes for about 65% of the 666 donors were used, and that subset was treated as a discovery cohort. The study combined high-throughput TCR immunosequencing, statistical association of individual TCRs with disease status, and machine learning to predict cytomegalovirus infection status. Donor age, sex, ethnicity and CMV serostatus were compiled alongside the repertoire data. Using immunosequencing, the study profiled T cell repertoires from 640 or so subjects and related those repertoires to cytomegalovirus serostatus. A later analysis re-examined previously published TCR beta repertoires from more than 650 donors and added high-resolution HLA genotyping to investigate patterns of TCR occurrence. Among around 400 genotyped donors of the cohort, an average of 235,054 unique TCR beta nucleotide sequences were sequenced per donor, roughly 20% of them non-productive. Among the roughly 430 genotyped donors, roughly 80% belonged to the genetic ancestry cluster associated with self-reported Caucasian donors. An earlier analysis of several hundred of the donors used high-throughput TCR beta sequencing to judge whether each TCR beta V gene segment behaved as functional or pseudogenic. Results the study describes overall, beyond this receptor: Sequencing depth was assumed to be roughly uniform across donors in the presence/absence analyses, though that assumption may not hold. A later analysis reported that several top co-occurrence clusters appeared linked to parvovirus B19, influenza, CMV and Epstein-Barr virus. A group of highly shared sequence variants was considered likely to be a technical artifact of the sequencing pipeline. Because the 87-base-pair reads could not distinguish some IMGT-functional V segments, including TRBV6-2 and TRBV6-3, those segments were excluded. Correlated functional status among segregating V segments might be attributable to linkage disequilibrium, but an unknown experimental factor could not be ruled out. CMV serostatus was the only immune exposure information available for the cohort. According to a later analysis, TCR association rates differed among HLA loci, with DRB1 alleles showing the most associated TCRs and HLA-C alleles showing the fewest. Because HLA typing was unavailable for some donors at each locus, only the typed subset was used in association tests. A further reported finding was that TCR beta sequences accurately predicted the HLA-A and HLA-B alleles for most subjects in the first cohort. The earlier analysis of some 560 of the donors excluded some 16 rarely observed V segments, including chromosome 9 orphons, because counts were too low. The study gave a list of 150 to 200 TCR beta chains associated with cytomegalovirus. When HLA alleles, especially DR and DQ, strongly co-occurred, TCR associations were difficult to assign to individual alleles. According to the authors, the approach could potentially be generalized to other disease states and immunological phenotypes. The cohort was sequenced for TCR beta chains only, and without alpha or paired-chain data the features that could be detected were limited. The classifier was reported to diagnose cytomegalovirus status with high specificity and sensitivity in both the original cohort and the validation cohort. Across donors, most TCR sequences were observed very rarely, whereas some public TCRs were present in many individuals. A later analysis found that HLA-associated TCR beta chains were more clonally expanded and had lower generation probabilities than equally common non-associated chains. A later analysis found that most CMV-associated TCR beta chains appeared HLA-restricted, with HLA associations seemingly driven largely by CMV exposure. A later genetic analysis associated a missense DCLRE1C variant with V-gene and J-gene trimming of TCR beta chains, and an independent cohort replicated the association. Compared with the roughly 600-donor mean, donors in an Asian-associated ancestry cluster had fewer N-insertions in productive TCRs, according to a later genetic analysis. Three of the identified cytomegalovirus-associated TCR beta chains were confirmed in vitro to be specific for cytomegalovirus antigens. In a later analysis, 16,951 TCR beta sequences were associated with specific HLA alleles at a false discovery rate of 0.05. In an earlier analysis of 587 of the donors, most TCR beta V segments appeared in productive rearrangements about 87% or about 30% of the time, broadly matching IMGT annotations.

The CDR3, cysteine through phenylalanine, is 17 amino acids long. Left in the record is the CDR3 DNA by itself, 51 bases read in frame from the first base. The germline V gene specifies SGHVS as CDR1 and FNYEAQ as CDR2. Trimming removed 3 bases from V and 4 bases from J, leaving 18 bases between the germline ends. The receptor library was made with the immunoSEQ multiplex PCR assay. For the multiplex PCR, a mixture combining 60 forward primers for TCR Vbeta segments and 13 reverse primers for TCR Jbeta segments was used. The CDR3 region of rearranged TCR beta genes was amplified from genomic DNA with a multiplex PCR assay. The Illumina HiSeq System was used to sequence the amplified TCR beta libraries as 87-base-pair reads. Per the authors' processing: A later analysis counted tens of millions of unique TCR beta chains across the 666 repertoires, and about 10 million of these chains were shared by at least two donors. A nearest-neighbor algorithm error-corrected the raw reads and collapsed the reads into unique sequences, merging closely related sequences to remove PCR and sequencing errors. V, D and J gene segments were assigned by aligning CDR3 sequences to IMGT reference sequences. For a sequence to be retained, at least a six-nucleotide match to both a V gene segment and a J gene segment was required. Rearrangements were called productive when the CDR3 lacked stop codons and stayed in frame with V and J; all others were non-productive. CDR3 was defined according to IMGT convention as the region running from the second conserved V-encoded cysteine to the conserved J-encoded phenylalanine. Sequences without an unambiguous match to a single V gene segment were excluded from the earlier analysis of approximately 600 of the donors. An earlier analysis of a few hundred of the donors classified V segments as functional when productive rearrangements were above 56.7% and as segregating when the standard deviation between donors was above 5%. A statistical classification framework was built for diagnosing cytomegalovirus status from the catalog of TCR beta chain sequences. V and J gene assignment, in a later analysis, came from comparing TCR nucleotide sequences with IMGT/GENE-DB human TR gene sequences. In a later analysis, CDR3 sequences and most-parsimonious VDJ recombination scenarios were assigned using the TCRdist pipeline. In a later analysis, every TCR beta chain was defined by the combination of its CDR3 amino acid sequence and its V-gene family, and reads without a unique V-gene family were dropped. A later analysis removed 450 to 600 highly shared, low-generation-probability nucleotide sequences to deal with suspected cross-contamination and a sequencing artifact. For each public chain, a later analysis derived a clonal expansion index from normalized ranks of inferred template counts within each repertoire. A later analysis computed generation probabilities with a VDJ recombination model fitted to out-of-frame rearrangements, and checked the results against IGoR. In a later analysis, hypergeometric tests were used to score TCR-TCR, TCR-HLA and TCR-CMV co-occurrence, with a repertoire-size bias correction applied to TCR pairs. In a later analysis, false discovery rates were estimated by permuting HLA or CMV assignments 20 times. In a later analysis, co-occurring TCRs were grouped using DBSCAN, with TCRdist sequence similarity added in when clustering inside HLA-allele-positive subsets. Repertoires with fewer than 30,000 or more than 120,000 public chains were left out of co-occurrence clustering, as were about 5 repertoires with anomalous nucleotide sharing. TCRdb carries this immuneACCESS record with in-frame sequences only. Its versions omit some clonotypes, under half of them owing to an unresolved V gene in the studies checked, with the rest unexplained. V, J and clone size are taken as reported in that table, and D and trimming were inferred from the DNA itself. This sample is represented by some 90,000 clones; 70% of them were singletons. The biggest ten clones account for 2% to 2.5% of the sample.

The source material was PBMCs. The receptor's source is a man in his fifties or sixties in good health and CMV-seronegative. The V and J segments used are TRBV7-6 and TRBJ2-2; the D gene is possibly TRBD2, with 5 bases matching. The DNA is TGTGCCAGCAGCTTGGGCCGTGGAGGCGCCTCCACCGGGGAGCTGTTTTTT. It specifies CASSLGRGGASTGELFF.